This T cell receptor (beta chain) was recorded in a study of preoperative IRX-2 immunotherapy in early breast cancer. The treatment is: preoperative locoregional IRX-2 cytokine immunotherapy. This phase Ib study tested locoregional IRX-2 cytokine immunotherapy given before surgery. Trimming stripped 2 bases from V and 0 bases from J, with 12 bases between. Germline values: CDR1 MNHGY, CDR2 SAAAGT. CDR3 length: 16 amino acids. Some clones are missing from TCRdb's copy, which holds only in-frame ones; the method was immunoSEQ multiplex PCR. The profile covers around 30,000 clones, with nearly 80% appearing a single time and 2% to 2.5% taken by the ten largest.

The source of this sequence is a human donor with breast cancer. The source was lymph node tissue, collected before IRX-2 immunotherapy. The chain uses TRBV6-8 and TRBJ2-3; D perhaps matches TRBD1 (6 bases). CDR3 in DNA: TGTGCCAGCAGTTACCCTGGGGGCCTTAGCACAGATACGCAGTATTTT. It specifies CASSYPGGLSTDTQYF.